The TCR beta chain under discussion was sequenced for a study of T cell changes during pregnancy in multiple sclerosis. The V and J ends lost 0 bases and 4 bases respectively, with 12 bases between them. From germline, CDR1 is LNHDA and CDR2 SQIVND (reference sequence). The CDR3 spans 15 residues. Some clones are missing from TCRdb's copy, which holds only in-frame ones; the method was immunoSEQ multiplex PCR. The sample has approximately 110,000 clones, roughly 90% seen once. This sample comprised peripheral blood, obtained after pregnancy. The chain carries TRBV19 and TRBJ1-2, with D uncertain. This sequence was found in a female donor with multiple sclerosis, enrolled in a pregnancy study. The CDR3 region is CASSIDLYQFYGYTF. The DNA for the CDR3 is TGTGCCAGTAGTATAGATTTGTACCAGTTCTATGGCTACACCTTC.